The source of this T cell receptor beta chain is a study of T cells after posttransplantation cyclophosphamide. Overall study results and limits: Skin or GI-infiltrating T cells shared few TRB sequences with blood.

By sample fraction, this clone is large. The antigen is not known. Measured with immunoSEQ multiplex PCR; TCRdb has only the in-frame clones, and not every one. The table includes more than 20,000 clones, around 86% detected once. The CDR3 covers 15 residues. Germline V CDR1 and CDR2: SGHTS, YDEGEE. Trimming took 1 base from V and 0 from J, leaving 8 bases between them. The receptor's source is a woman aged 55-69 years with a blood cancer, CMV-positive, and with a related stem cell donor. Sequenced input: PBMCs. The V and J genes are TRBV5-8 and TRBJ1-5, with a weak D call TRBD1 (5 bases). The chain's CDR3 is CASSLQGYSNQPQHF. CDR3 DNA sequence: TGTGCCAGCAGCTTGCAGGGTTATAGCAATCAGCCCCAGCATTTT.